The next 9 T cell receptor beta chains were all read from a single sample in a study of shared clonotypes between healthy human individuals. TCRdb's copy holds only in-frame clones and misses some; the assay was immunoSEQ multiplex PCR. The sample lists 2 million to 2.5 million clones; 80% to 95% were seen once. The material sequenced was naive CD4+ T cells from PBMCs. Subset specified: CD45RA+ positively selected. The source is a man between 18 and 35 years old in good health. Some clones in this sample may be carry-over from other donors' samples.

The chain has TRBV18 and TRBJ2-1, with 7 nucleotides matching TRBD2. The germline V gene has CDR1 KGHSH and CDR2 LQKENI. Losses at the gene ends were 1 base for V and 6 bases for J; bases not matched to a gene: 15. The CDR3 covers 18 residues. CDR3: CASSPLALAAMVGNEQFF. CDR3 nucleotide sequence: TGTGCCAGCTCACCACTAGCGCTAGCGGCTATGGTGGGCAATGAGCAGTTCTTC. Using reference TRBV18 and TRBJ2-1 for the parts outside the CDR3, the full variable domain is NAGVMQNPRHLVRRRGQEARLRCSPMKGHSHVYWYRQLPEEGLKFMVYLQKENIIDESGMPKERFSAEFPKEGPSILRIQQVVRGDSAAYFCASSPLALAAMVGNEQFFGPGTRLTVL.

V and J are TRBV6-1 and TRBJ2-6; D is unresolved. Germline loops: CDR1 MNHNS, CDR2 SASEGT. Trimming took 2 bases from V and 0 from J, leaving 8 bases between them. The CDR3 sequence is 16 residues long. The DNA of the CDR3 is TGTGCCAGCAGTGAATCGCCGATCTCTGGGGCCAACGTCCTGACTTTC. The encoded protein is CASSESPISGANVLTF.

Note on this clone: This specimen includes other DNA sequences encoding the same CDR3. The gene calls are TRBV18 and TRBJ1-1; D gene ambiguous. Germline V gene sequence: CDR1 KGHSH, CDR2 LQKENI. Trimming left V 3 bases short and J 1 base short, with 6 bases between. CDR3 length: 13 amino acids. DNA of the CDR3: TGTGCCAGCTCACCCCGAGAGAACACTGAAGCTTTCTTT. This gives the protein CASSPRENTEAFF.

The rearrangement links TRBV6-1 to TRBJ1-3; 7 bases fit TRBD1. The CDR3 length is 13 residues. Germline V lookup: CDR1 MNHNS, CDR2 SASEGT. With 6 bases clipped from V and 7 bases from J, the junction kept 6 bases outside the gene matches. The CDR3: CASRPGQRNTIYF. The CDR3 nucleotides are TGTGCCAGCAGACCGGGACAGCGGAACACCATATATTTT.

The CDR3 reads CASSLWRDREYGYTF. The DNA of the CDR3 is TGTGCCAGCAGTTTATGGAGGGACAGGGAATATGGCTACACCTTC. J is TRBJ1-2 and V is TRBV28; 9 positions agree with TRBD1. Germline CDR1 reads MDHEN; CDR2 reads SYDVKM. After removal of 0 bases from V and 5 bases from J, the junction contained 4 bases not matched to a gene. CDR3 length equals 15 residues.

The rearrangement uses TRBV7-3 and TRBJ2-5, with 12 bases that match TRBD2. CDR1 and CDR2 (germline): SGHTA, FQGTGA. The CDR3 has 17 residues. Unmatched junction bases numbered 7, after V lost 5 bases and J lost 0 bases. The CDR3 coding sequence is TGTGCCAGCAGCCGACTAGCGGGAGCTCCGTACCAAGAGACCCAGTACTTC. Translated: CASSRLAGAPYQETQYF.

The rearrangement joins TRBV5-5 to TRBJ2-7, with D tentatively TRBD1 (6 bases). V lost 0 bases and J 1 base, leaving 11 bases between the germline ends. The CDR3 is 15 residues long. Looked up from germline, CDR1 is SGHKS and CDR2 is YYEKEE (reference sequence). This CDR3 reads CASSLAQGFSYEQYF. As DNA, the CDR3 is TGTGCCAGCAGCTTGGCACAGGGTTTTTCCTACGAGCAGTACTTC. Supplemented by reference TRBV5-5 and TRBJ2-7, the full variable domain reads DAGVTQSPTHLIKTRGQQVTLRCSPISGHKSVSWYQQVLGQGPQFIFQYYEKEERGRGNFPDRFSARQFPNYSSELNVNALLLGDSALYLCASSLAQGFSYEQYFGPGTRLTVT.

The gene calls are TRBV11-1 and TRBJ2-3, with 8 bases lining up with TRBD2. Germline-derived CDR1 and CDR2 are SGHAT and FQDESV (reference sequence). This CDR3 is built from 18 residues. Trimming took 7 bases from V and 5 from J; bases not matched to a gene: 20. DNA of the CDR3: TGTGCCAGCACCCCGGGCAGACGGGAGGGCAGTGGTGGAGATACGCAGTATTTT. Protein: CASTPGRREGSGGDTQYF.

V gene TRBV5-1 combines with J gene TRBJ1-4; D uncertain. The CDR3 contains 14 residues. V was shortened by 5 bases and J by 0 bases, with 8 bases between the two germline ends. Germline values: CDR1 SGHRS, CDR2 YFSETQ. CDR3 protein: CASRGGSTNEKLFF. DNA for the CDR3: TGCGCCAGCAGAGGTGGTTCAACTAATGAAAAACTGTTTTTT.